Following are 27 T cell receptor beta chains from one sample sequenced in a study of CD8 T cells in ankylosing spondylitis. TCRdb re-called the 5' RACE reads with MiXCR, one entry per CDR3 protein. The sample contains just over 150,000 distinct CDR3 sequences, approximately 16% of which appear only once. What was sequenced was blood, either unsorted or a sorted T cell fraction (not recorded which). These receptors were obtained from a male donor with ankylosing spondylitis or in good health (not recorded which).

This clonotype was recorded a few times. V and J are TRBV28 and TRBJ2-7, with 8 nucleotides matching TRBD1. V trimming: 6 bases; J trimming: 2 bases; junction bases outside the gene matches: 9. Looked up from germline, CDR1 is MDHEN and CDR2 is SYDVKM. The CDR3 extends over 15 amino acids. The CDR3 loop reads CASSSRRGRAYEQYF. The CDR3 DNA follows: TGTGCCAGCAGCTCACGCAGGGGGCGGGCCTACGAGCAGTACTTC.

V is TRBV20-1 and J is TRBJ2-5; TRBD2 aligns across 9 bases. This CDR3 has 14 residues. From germline, CDR1 is DFQATT and CDR2 SNEGSKA (reference sequence). With 3 bases clipped from V and 1 base from J, the junction kept 3 bases outside the gene matches. This CDR3 is CSASDSGSQETQYF. In DNA, the CDR3 is TGCAGTGCTAGCGATAGCGGGAGCCAAGAGACCCAGTACTTC.

This clonotype was observed a few times. The chain joins TRBV29-1 to TRBJ1-5; 7 bases are shared with TRBD1. The CDR3 runs to 12 residues. J lost 4 bases, V lost 6 bases, and 3 bases had no gene match. CDR1 and CDR2 from the germline V gene are SQVTM and ANQGSEA. The CDR3 DNA sequence: TGCAGCGTGGGGACAGCGAATCAGCCCCAGCATTTT. Translating it yields CSVGTANQPQHF.

The chain is built from TRBV5-1 and TRBJ2-3, with 12 positions matching TRBD2. The CDR3 consists of 13 residues. The V and J ends lost 5 bases and 9 bases, in that order; junction bases with no gene match: 4. Germline CDR1 reads SGHRS; CDR2 reads YFSETQ. CDR3 bases: TGCGCCAGCAGACCTACTAGCGGGGGGACGCAGTATTTT. Translating it yields CASRPTSGGTQYF.

As for this clonotype: The junction and the germline gene differ at one end; a read error may be behind it. The rearrangement links TRBV5-1 to TRBJ1-1; D gene uncertain. Germline CDR1 is SGHRS and CDR2 is YFSETQ. CDR3 length: 15 amino acids. CDR3 nucleotides: TGCACCAGCAGCTTGGTGGAAGTCATGAACACTGAAGCTTTCTTT. The encoded protein is CTSSLVEVMNTEAFF.

This clonotype was detected many times. The CDR3 DNA reads TGTGCCAGCAGTTCCTGGAGGGGGGGAAACACCATATATTTT. As protein: CASSSWRGGNTIYF. This chain links TRBV28 with TRBJ1-3, with a possible D match to TRBD1 (6 bases). CDR1 is MDHEN, CDR2 SYDVKM, per germline. The V gene lost 4 bases and the J gene lost 4 bases, with 11 bases spanning the gap. The CDR3 contains 14 residues.

This clonotype was observed a few times. V gene TRBV20-1 combines with J gene TRBJ2-2; 8 bases map to TRBD1. Germline V CDR1 and CDR2: DFQATT, SNEGSKA (reference sequence). CDR3 length: 13 amino acids. V trimming: 6 bases; J trimming: 5 bases; junction bases outside the gene matches: 5. The CDR3 DNA reads TGCAGTGCCCTCCGGGACAGGACCGGGGAGCTGTTTTTT. Protein product: CSALRDRTGELFF.

V gene TRBV30 combines with J gene TRBJ1-2; D gene uncertain. This CDR3 is 15 amino acids long. V was shortened by 4 bases and J by 7 bases, with 22 bases between the two germline ends. Germline CDR1 is GTSNPN and CDR2 is SVGIG (reference sequence). CDR3: CAWTSQDLPYSGYTF. The CDR3 DNA is TGTGCCTGGACGTCCCAGGACCTCCCCTATTCTGGCTACACCTTC.

This clonotype was picked up many times. V gene TRBV5-1 combines with J gene TRBJ1-1; tentatively, D is TRBD1 (5 bases). Trimming left V 6 bases short and J 1 base short, with 13 bases between. The germline V gene has CDR1 SGHRS and CDR2 YFSETQ. The CDR3 loop spans 14 amino acids. CDR3 sequence: CASNIGASNTEAFF. Written as DNA, the CDR3 is TGCGCCAGCAACATCGGGGCATCGAACACTGAAGCTTTCTTT. Looking up the rest from reference TRBV5-1 and TRBJ1-1 gives the full variable domain: KAGVTQTPRYLIKTRGQQVTLSCSPISGHRSVSWYQQTPGQGLQFLFEYFSETQRNKGNFPGRFSGRQFSNSRSEMNVSTLELGDSALYLCASNIGASNTEAFFGQGTRLTVV.

As regards this clonotype: This sequence may be a read error, since a much larger clone differs from it by one base. The chain combines TRBV18 with TRBJ1-2; no clear D. V dropped 5 bases and J dropped 6 bases, with 10 bases sitting between them. This CDR3 has 12 amino acids. Germline CDR1 is KGHSH and CDR2 is LQKENI. The CDR3, as DNA: TGTGCCAGCTCATCGAGCGGAAATGGCTACACCTTC. It is translated as CASSSSGNGYTF.

The J gene is TRBJ2-2, the V gene TRBV24-1; unclear D gene. This CDR3 has 11 residues. CDR1 and CDR2 (germline): KGHDR, SFDVKD. Trimming pared 4 bases from V and 7 bases from J, leaving 3 bases between. CDR3 sequence: CATSEGGELFF. CDR3 nucleotide sequence: TGTGCCACCAGTGAAGGCGGGGAGCTGTTTTTT.

The chain carries TRBV7-6 and TRBJ2-7, with D unclear. This CDR3 has 13 amino acids. Between the trimmed V and J ends, which lost 1 base and 4 bases, there was a span of 8 bases. The germline V gene has CDR1 SGHVS and CDR2 FNYEAQ. CDR3 coding DNA: TGTGCCAGCAGCTTAGGGCGCGGATACGAGCAGTACTTC. It yields the protein CASSLGRGYEQYF.

The chain links TRBV3-1 to TRBJ2-7, with 9 nucleotides matching TRBD1. Germline CDR1 is LGHDT and CDR2 is YNNKEL (reference sequence). J gave up 2 bases and V 6 bases, and 5 bases lay outside the gene matches. The CDR3 totals 14 residues. CDR3 nucleotides: TGTGCCAGCAGTCTTACAGGGGGCCCCTACGAGCAGTACTTC. Its translation: CASSLTGGPYEQYF.

Only a few counts were recorded for this clonotype. The chain is built from TRBV20-1 and TRBJ2-2; a possible D gene is TRBD2 (6 bases). Trimming shortened V by 4 bases and J by 2 bases, and 17 bases separated the two germline ends. The germline V gene encodes CDR1 DFQATT and CDR2 SNEGSKA (reference sequence). The CDR3 has 16 residues. The CDR3 coding sequence is TGCAGTGCTATCCACCGGGCGGGACCAAACACCGGGGAGCTGTTTTTT. It yields the protein CSAIHRAGPNTGELFF.

Ten or more counts support this clonotype. The gene calls are TRBV20-1 and TRBJ2-1, with D tentatively TRBD2 (5 bases). Trimming cost V 7 bases and J 9 bases, with 22 bases left between them. The germline V gene has CDR1 DFQATT and CDR2 SNEGSKA (reference sequence). The CDR3 is 14 amino acids. For the CDR3, the DNA is TGCAGTGTCGTGTATCTAGCCCGCTCGGGTGAGCAGTTCTTC. This gives the protein CSVVYLARSGEQFF.

This clonotype was recorded a few times. The chain combines TRBV28 with TRBJ1-5; TRBD1 matches 8 bases. J was trimmed by 2 bases and V by 7 bases; bases with no gene match: 7. Germline V CDR1 and CDR2: MDHEN, SYDVKM. This CDR3 region has 15 residues. The DNA of the CDR3 is TGTGCCAGCACCCTATCAGGGGGCGGCAATCAGCCCCAGCATTTT. It encodes CASTLSGGGNQPQHF.

The chain recombines TRBV29-1 with TRBJ2-1, with D unclear. Germline lookup yields CDR1 SQVTM and CDR2 ANQGSEA. The CDR3 extends over 13 amino acids. The V end was cut by 4 bases, the J end by 7 bases, with 14 bases between. CDR3 sequence reads: CSVVGVAHNEQFF. The CDR3, as DNA: TGCAGCGTTGTCGGCGTCGCACATAATGAGCAGTTCTTC.

This clonotype has at least ten counts. The rearrangement links TRBV15 to TRBJ2-7, with unresolved D. This CDR3 comprises 14 residues. V was cut by 0 bases and J by 4 bases, with 10 bases left in between. The germline V gene has CDR1 LNHNV and CDR2 YYDKDF (reference sequence). CDR3 amino acids: CATSRDRARYEQYF. The CDR3 nucleotides are TGTGCCACCAGCAGAGATAGGGCCCGTTACGAGCAGTACTTC.

As regards this clonotype: Just one base apart from a much larger clone, this may be a read error. The rearrangement uses TRBV5-1 and TRBJ2-1; 13 nucleotides line up with TRBD2. With V trimmed by 5 bases and J by 12 bases, 8 bases remained unmatched. The CDR3 has 14 amino acids. Germline V CDR1 and CDR2: SGHRS, YFSETQ. The CDR3 sequence is CASRPGLAGDGQFF. DNA for the CDR3: TGCGCCAGCAGACCCGGACTAGCGGGGGATGGGCAGTTCTTC.

At least ten counts were recorded for this clonotype. The chain uses TRBV10-2 and TRBJ2-3; D gene uncertain. Germline V gene sequence: CDR1 WSHSY, CDR2 SAAADI. The V gene lost 3 bases and the J gene lost 2 bases, with 12 bases spanning the gap. This CDR3 is built from 15 residues. In DNA form, the CDR3 reads TGCGCCAGCAGTGATCGCAGGAGATCCACAGATACGCAGTATTTT. Amino acid sequence: CASSDRRRSTDTQYF.

This clonotype has a count of ten or more. This chain links TRBV5-6 with TRBJ1-1; 7 positions match TRBD1. Germline V CDR1 and CDR2: SGHDT, YYEEEE. The V segment lost 4 bases and the J segment 1 base; nucleotides outside the gene matches: 7. The CDR3 covers 15 residues. The CDR3, as DNA: TGTGCCAGCAGCGGCCCGACAGGGTCGAACACTGAAGCTTTCTTT. It yields the protein CASSGPTGSNTEAFF.

Many counts were recorded for this clonotype. This chain links TRBV24-1 with TRBJ2-1; the D gene is possibly TRBD1 (6 bases). Germline V gene sequence: CDR1 KGHDR, CDR2 SFDVKD. This CDR3 is built from 17 residues. V shed 4 bases and J shed 7 bases, with 22 bases lying between them. CDR3 DNA sequence: TGTGCCACCAGTGAGGGGACATCTGGGAATTTGGGTAATGAGCAGTTCTTC. This codes for CATSEGTSGNLGNEQFF.

The rearrangement uses TRBV28 and TRBJ1-1; a weak D match, TRBD1 (5 bases). Trimming took 3 bases from V and 3 from J, leaving 20 bases between them. The CDR3 totals 17 residues. In germline, CDR1 is MDHEN, CDR2 SYDVKM. CDR3 region: CASSFPPGGIGYTEAFF. In nucleotides, the CDR3 is TGTGCCAGCAGTTTCCCCCCGGGGGGGATTGGGTACACTGAAGCTTTCTTT.

This clonotype showed up many times. The chain carries TRBV20-1 and TRBJ1-5; D perhaps matches TRBD1 (6 bases). CDR1 is DFQATT, CDR2 SNEGSKA, per germline (reference sequence). The CDR3 length is 17 residues. Trimming stripped 4 bases from V and 4 bases from J, with 23 bases between. CDR3 coding DNA: TGCAGTGCTATACGGATTACAGGGACTTTCTCTAATCAGCCCCAGCATTTT. Its protein product is CSAIRITGTFSNQPQHF.

Comment on this clonotype: This may come from a read error, since a much larger clone is one base off. The V and J genes are TRBV5-5 and TRBJ1-2; D is unresolved. The CDR3 runs 14 residues. Germline V gives CDR1 SGHKS, CDR2 YYEKEE (reference sequence). The CDR3 reads CASSLGLGNCGYTF. CDR3 coding DNA: TGTGCCAGCAGCTTGGGTCTGGGGAACTGTGGCTACACCTTC.

A few counts support this clonotype. The chain combines TRBV20-1 with TRBJ2-7; TRBD2 matches 10 bases. Germline V CDR1 and CDR2: DFQATT, SNEGSKA (reference sequence). This CDR3 spans 17 amino acids. V dropped 2 bases and J dropped 4; count of bases not matched to a gene: 14. The CDR3 bases are TGCAGTGCTAGATCAAAAGGTTGGGCTAGCGGGAGATACGAGCAGTACTTC. Translation: CSARSKGWASGRYEQYF.

This clonotype showed up many times. This chain connects TRBV20-1 to TRBJ2-1, with 8 bases identical to TRBD2. Germline CDR1 reads DFQATT; CDR2 reads SNEGSKA (reference sequence). The CDR3 is 15 residues long. Trimming took 1 base from V and 7 from J; bases not matched to a gene: 9. For the CDR3, the DNA is TGCAGTGCTAGAGTTGGAAAAAGCGGGGGTAATGAGCAGTTCTTC. Translated, it gives CSARVGKSGGNEQFF.